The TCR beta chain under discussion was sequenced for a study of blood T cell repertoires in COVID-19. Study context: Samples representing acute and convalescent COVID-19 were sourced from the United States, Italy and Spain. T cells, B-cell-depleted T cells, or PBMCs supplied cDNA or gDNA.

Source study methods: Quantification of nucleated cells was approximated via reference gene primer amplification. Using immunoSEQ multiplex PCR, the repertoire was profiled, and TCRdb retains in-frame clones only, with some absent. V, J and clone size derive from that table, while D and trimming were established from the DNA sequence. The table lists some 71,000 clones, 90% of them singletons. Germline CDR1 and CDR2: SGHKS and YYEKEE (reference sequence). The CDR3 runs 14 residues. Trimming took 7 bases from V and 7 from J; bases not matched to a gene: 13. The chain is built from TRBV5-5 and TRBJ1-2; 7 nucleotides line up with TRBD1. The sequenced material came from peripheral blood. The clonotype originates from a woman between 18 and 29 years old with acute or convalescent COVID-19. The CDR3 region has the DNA TGTGCCAGCCCCAAAGGACAGGAGGGGTTTGGCTACACCTTC. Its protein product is CASPKGQEGFGYTF.